This is a list of T cell receptor beta chains from one sample in a study of cytomegalovirus exposure and HLA in healthy donors. The assay was immunoSEQ multiplex PCR, and TCRdb's table has in-frame clones only and misses some. The table records roughly 200,000 clones, around a tenth of them present only once. The sample consisted of PBMCs. Receptor source: a woman aged 25-40 years in good health and CMV-seropositive. The CDR3 runs from the conserved cysteine through the conserved F or W. The D gene is left open where the match is weak. Rows give clone size only sometimes, using once, few, many, or a class for an expanded clone.

clone_size	v_call	d_call	j_call	cdr3_nt	cdr3_aa
NA	TRBV5-1	TRBD1	TRBJ2-5	TGCGCCAGCAGCACATCAGGGGGACAAGAGACCCAGTACTTC	CASSTSGGQETQYF
NA	TRBV11-2	NA	TRBJ1-1	TGTGCCAGCAGCTCCGCCAGGGGCAGTGGGGCTTTCTTT	CASSSARGSGAFF
NA	TRBV4-2	TRBD2	TRBJ2-7	TGTGCCAGCAGCCCGAGGACTAGAGCGGAAAACGAGCAGTACTTC	CASSPRTRAENEQYF
few	TRBV4-1	TRBD2	TRBJ2-7	TGCGCCAGCAGCCAAGGGAGTAGCGGGAGGGTTCACGAGCAGTACTTC	CASSQGSSGRVHEQYF
few	TRBV7-9	TRBD1	TRBJ1-5	TGTGCCAGCAGCCCGACAGGGCCCCAGCCCCAGCATTTT	CASSPTGPQPQHF
few	TRBV15	TRBD2	TRBJ2-7	TGTGCCACCAGCCAACTAACTAGCGCCGTCCCCTACGAGCAGTACTTC	CATSQLTSAVPYEQYF
few	TRBV27	NA	TRBJ1-4	TGTGCCAGCAGTCATCAACAGGTCGGAACTAATGAAAAACTGTTTTTT	CASSHQQVGTNEKLFF
NA	TRBV5-5	NA	TRBJ2-3	TGTGCCAGCACCCCGGCAGTGCGGGATACGCAGTATTTT	CASTPAVRDTQYF
few	TRBV6-5	NA	TRBJ2-5	TGTGCCAGCAGCAAGGGGGTGGGGGAGACCCAGTACTTC	CASSKGVGETQYF
few	TRBV6-5	NA	TRBJ2-7	TGTGCCACCTACGAGTCGGGCGAGCAGTACTTC	CATYESGEQYF
NA	TRBV5-8	NA	TRBJ2-1	TGTGCCAGCAGCTTGGACGGGACTTTCTACAATGAGCAGTTCTTC	CASSLDGTFYNEQFF
NA	TRBV7-9	TRBD2	TRBJ2-7	TGTGCCAGCAGCTTATTTGTGGCGGGAGGGGTCGAGCAGTACTTC	CASSLFVAGGVEQYF
few	TRBV11-2	NA	TRBJ2-3	TGTGCCAGCAGCTTATGGTCGGCAGATACGCAGTATTTT	CASSLWSADTQYF
NA	TRBV15	NA	TRBJ1-5	TGTGCCACCAGCGCCCCAGGGCGGGGAGGTTGGAGCAATCAGCCCCAGCATTTT	CATSAPGRGGWSNQPQHF
few	TRBV6-6	NA	TRBJ2-7	TGTGCCAGCAGCTATGACCTAGCGCGCGCCTACGAGCAGTACTTC	CASSYDLARAYEQYF
NA	TRBV30	NA	TRBJ1-5	TGTGCCTGGAGTGTTAGAGGCAATCAGCCCCAGCATTTT	CAWSVRGNQPQHF
NA	TRBV7-7	TRBD2	TRBJ2-2	TGTGCCAGCAGCCCGCCGGATTTCTGGGCTAGCGGGAGGGCCCTCGGTGACGGGGAGCTGTTTTTT	CASSPPDFWASGRALGDGELFF
NA	TRBV13	TRBD1	TRBJ2-5	TGTGCCAGCAGCTACGGACAGGGGAGGACCCAGTACTTC	CASSYGQGRTQYF
NA	TRBV5-1	TRBD1	TRBJ2-3	TGCGCCAGCAGCTGGAACCCGGGACAGGGCGCAGATACGCAGTATTTT	CASSWNPGQGADTQYF
NA	TRBV5-6	NA	TRBJ1-3	TGTGCCAGCAGCTCCACAGGGTTAACCATATATTTT	CASSSTGLTIYF
few	TRBV4-1	NA	TRBJ1-1	TGCGCCAGCAGCCAGGGGGGTCTGACTGAAGCTTTCTTT	CASSQGGLTEAFF
few	TRBV29-1	TRBD1	TRBJ2-2	TGCAGCTATTTGGGCAGGGGGAACCCCGGGGAGCTGTTTTTT	CSYLGRGNPGELFF
NA	TRBV4-1	TRBD2	TRBJ2-7	TGCGCCAGCAGCCAAGAACCGGGGGGGCGAGCCTACGAGCAGTACTTC	CASSQEPGGRAYEQYF
once	TRBV7-9	TRBD2	TRBJ2-1	TGTGCCAGCAGCTCTAGTGGGAGCGGGAACAATGAGCAGTTCTTC	CASSSSGSGNNEQFF
few	TRBV27	NA	TRBJ2-3	TGTGCCAGCGGGTGGACGGGGTCTGATACGCAGTATTTT	CASGWTGSDTQYF
few	TRBV6-1	TRBD1	TRBJ1-1	TGTGCCAGCAGGGATAGGGGGCACACTGAAGCTTTCTTT	CASRDRGHTEAFF
few	TRBV7-9	NA	TRBJ1-4	TGTGCCAGCAGCTCCGGGTTTGGTGAAAAACTGTTTTTT	CASSSGFGEKLFF